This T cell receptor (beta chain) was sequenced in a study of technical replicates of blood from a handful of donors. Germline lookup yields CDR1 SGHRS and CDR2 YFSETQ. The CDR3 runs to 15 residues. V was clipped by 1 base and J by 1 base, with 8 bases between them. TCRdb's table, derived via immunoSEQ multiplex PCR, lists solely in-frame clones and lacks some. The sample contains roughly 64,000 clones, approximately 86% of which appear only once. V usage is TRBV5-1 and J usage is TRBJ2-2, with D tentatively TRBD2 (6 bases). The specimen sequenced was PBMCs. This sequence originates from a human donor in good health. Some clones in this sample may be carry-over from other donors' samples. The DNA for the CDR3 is TGCGCCAGCAGCTTGTGGGGGGAGAACACCGGGGAGCTGTTTTTT. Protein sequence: CASSLWGENTGELFF.